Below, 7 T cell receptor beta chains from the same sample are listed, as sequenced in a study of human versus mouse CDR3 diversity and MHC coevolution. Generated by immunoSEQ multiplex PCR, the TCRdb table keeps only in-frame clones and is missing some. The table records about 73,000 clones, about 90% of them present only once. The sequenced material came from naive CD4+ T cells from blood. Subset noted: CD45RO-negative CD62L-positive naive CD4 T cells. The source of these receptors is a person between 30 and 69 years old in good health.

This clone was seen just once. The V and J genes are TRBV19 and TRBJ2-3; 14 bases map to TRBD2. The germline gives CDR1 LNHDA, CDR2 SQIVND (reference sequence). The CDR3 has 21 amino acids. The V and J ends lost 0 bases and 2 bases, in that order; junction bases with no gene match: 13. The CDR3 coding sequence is TGTGCCAGTAGTATAGACGGGACTAGCGGGGGTTATGGCCGATTCACAGATACGCAGTATTTT. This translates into CASSIDGTSGGYGRFTDTQYF.

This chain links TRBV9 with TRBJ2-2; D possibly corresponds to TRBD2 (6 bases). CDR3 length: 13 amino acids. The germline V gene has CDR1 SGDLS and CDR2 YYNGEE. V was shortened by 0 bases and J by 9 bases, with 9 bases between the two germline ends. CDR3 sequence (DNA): TGTGCCAGCAGCGTAGCCGGGGGAAGGGAGCTGTTTTTT. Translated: CASSVAGGRELFF.

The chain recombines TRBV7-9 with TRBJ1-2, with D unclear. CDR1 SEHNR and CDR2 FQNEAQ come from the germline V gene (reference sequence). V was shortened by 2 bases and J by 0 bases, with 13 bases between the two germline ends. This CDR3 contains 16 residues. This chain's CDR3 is CASSLMRGRTNYGYTF. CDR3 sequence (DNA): TGTGCCAGCAGCTTAATGCGTGGGAGGACTAACTATGGCTACACCTTC.

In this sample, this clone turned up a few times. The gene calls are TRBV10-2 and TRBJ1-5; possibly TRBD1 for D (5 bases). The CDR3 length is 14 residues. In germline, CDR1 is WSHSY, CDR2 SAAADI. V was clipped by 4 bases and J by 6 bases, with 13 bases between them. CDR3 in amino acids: CASSGSGGGQPQHF. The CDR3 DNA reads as TGCGCCAGCAGTGGTTCGGGGGGAGGTCAGCCCCAGCATTTT.

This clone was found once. CDR3 in DNA: TGCGCCAGCAGCTTGGATGGGAGCAGTGTGGGACAGGGGGCGCTGGGCTACACCTTC. This codes for CASSLDGSSVGQGALGYTF. The chain has TRBV5-1 and TRBJ1-2; 12 positions match TRBD1. Germline trimming cut 0 bases from V and 8 bases from J; bases unmatched to any gene: 17. The length of the CDR3 is 19 residues. Germline loops: CDR1 SGHRS, CDR2 YFSETQ.

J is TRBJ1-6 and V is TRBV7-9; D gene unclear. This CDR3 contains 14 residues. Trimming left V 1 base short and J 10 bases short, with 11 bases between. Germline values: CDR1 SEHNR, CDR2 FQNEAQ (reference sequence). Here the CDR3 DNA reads TGTGCCAGCAGCTTAGGGGGTGGGGAGTCACCCCTCCACTTT. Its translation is CASSLGGGESPLHF.

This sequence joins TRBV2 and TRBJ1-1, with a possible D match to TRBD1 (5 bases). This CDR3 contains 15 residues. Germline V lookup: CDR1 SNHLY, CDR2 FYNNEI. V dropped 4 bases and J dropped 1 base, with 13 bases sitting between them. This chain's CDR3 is CASSGLDTGNTEAFF. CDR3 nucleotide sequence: TGTGCCAGCAGTGGTTTGGACACGGGGAACACTGAAGCTTTCTTT. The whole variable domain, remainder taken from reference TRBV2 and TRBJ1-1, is EPEVTQTPSHQVTQMGQEVILRCVPISNHLYFYWYRQILGQKVEFLVSFYNNEISEKSEIFDDQFSVERPDGSNFTLKIRSTKLEDSAMYFCASSGLDTGNTEAFFGQGTRLTVV.